These 25 T cell receptor beta chains came from one sample sequenced in a study of T cell responses to AZD1222 COVID-19 vaccine. The protocol was immunoSEQ multiplex PCR, while the TCRdb copy is restricted to in-frame clones and leaves out a portion. Among about 170,000 clones, 90% were seen once, and the ten largest hold 2.5% to 3.5%. Sequencing was performed on peripheral blood, taken on day 0 of AZD1222 vaccination. These receptors all come from an adult in good health.

The V gene is TRBV7-2, the J gene TRBJ1-3; D is unclear. V lost 2 bases, J lost 2 bases, and 13 bases lay in between. The CDR3 spans 16 residues. The germline V gene has CDR1 SGHTA and CDR2 FQGNSA. CDR3 DNA: TGTGCCAGCAGCTTAAAAACCCCAAGCGCTGGAAACACCATATATTTT. This sequence encodes CASSLKTPSAGNTIYF.

The chain links TRBV30 to TRBJ1-5; 9 nucleotides align to TRBD1. The length of the CDR3 is 14 residues. V lost 2 bases to trimming and J lost 7 bases; unmatched junction nucleotides: 6. Germline V gives CDR1 GTSNPN, CDR2 SVGIG (reference sequence). Here the CDR3 DNA reads TGTGCCTGGAGTCATGGACAGGGGAGACAGCCCCAGCATTTT. Its protein is CAWSHGQGRQPQHF.

The chain employs TRBV7-2 and TRBJ2-7; D remains ambiguous. This CDR3 has 11 residues. The V end was cut by 3 bases, the J end by 5 bases, with 5 bases between. The germline gives CDR1 SGHTA, CDR2 FQGNSA. CDR3 protein: CASSLVHEQYF. As DNA, the CDR3 is TGTGCCAGCAGCTTGGTCCACGAGCAGTACTTC.

This chain links TRBV5-6 with TRBJ2-5; D remains ambiguous. CDR3 length equals 13 residues. Germline V gene sequence: CDR1 SGHDT, CDR2 YYEEEE. V gave up 2 bases and J gave up 2 bases, with 7 bases separating them. CDR3 in DNA: TGTGCCAGCAGCTTCCTGGATCAAGAGACCCAGTACTTC. As protein: CASSFLDQETQYF.

This clone was counted a few times. J is TRBJ1-1 and V is TRBV20-1; 8 bases map to TRBD1. Trimming took 5 bases from V and 6 from J; bases not matched to a gene: 2. Germline loops: CDR1 DFQATT, CDR2 SNEGSKA (reference sequence). The length of the CDR3 is 11 residues. The CDR3 spells CSAHRGAEAFF. CDR3 in DNA: TGCAGTGCTCACAGGGGGGCTGAAGCTTTCTTT.

This clone came up a few times. This chain uses TRBV15 with TRBJ1-2, with 7 bases lining up with TRBD1. The CDR3 runs to 13 residues. CDR1 and CDR2 (germline): LNHNV, YYDKDF (reference sequence). The ends lost 6 bases at V and 2 bases at J; junction bases unmatched: 3. CDR3 DNA sequence: TGTGCCACCAGTAAGGACAGGAACTATGGCTACACCTTC. Protein product: CATSKDRNYGYTF.

This sequence joins TRBV19 and TRBJ1-2; tentatively, D is TRBD1 (6 bases). Deletions cut 7 bases from V and 8 bases from J, with 17 bases between. This CDR3 comprises 13 residues. From germline, CDR1 is LNHDA and CDR2 SQIVND (reference sequence). In nucleotides, the CDR3 is TGTGCCAGTACCGGCCAAGGGGGAGGCGGCTACACCTTC. Its protein product is CASTGQGGGGYTF.

The V and J genes are TRBV12-3 or TRBV12-4 and TRBJ1-2; D is perhaps TRBD1 (5 bases). The CDR3 length is 13 residues. V lost 4 bases and J 4 bases, leaving 10 bases between the germline ends. CDR3 sequence reads: CASSSGQGYGYTF. Here the CDR3 DNA reads TGTGCCAGCAGTTCTGGGCAGGGCTATGGCTACACCTTC.

The V and J genes are TRBV19 and TRBJ2-2; TRBD1 agrees at 8 bases. Germline V gene lookup returns CDR1 LNHDA and CDR2 SQIVND (reference sequence). After removal of 6 bases from V and 1 base from J, the junction contained 1 base not matched to a gene. This CDR3 is built from 14 residues. Here the CDR3 DNA reads TGTGCCAGTAGGGGGACAGGGAACACCGGGGAGCTGTTTTTT. It translates to CASRGTGNTGELFF.

The J gene is TRBJ1-2, the V gene TRBV6-4; D remains ambiguous. Germline CDR1 reads MRHNA; CDR2 reads SNTAGT. Deletions cut 0 bases from V and 5 bases from J, with 4 bases between. The CDR3 is 12 amino acids. The CDR3 nucleotides read TGTGCCAGCAGTGACTCGAGTTATGGCTACACCTTC. It yields the protein CASSDSSYGYTF.

V is TRBV19 and J is TRBJ1-2, with 9 bases aligning to TRBD1. Germline CDR1 reads LNHDA; CDR2 reads SQIVND (reference sequence). This CDR3 has 17 amino acids. Trimming removed 4 bases from V and 8 bases from J; junction bases left unmatched: 17. The DNA for the CDR3 is TGTGCCAGTAGTACCCCGGGACAGGGCCCATCTTCGCGAGGCTACACCTTC. It encodes CASSTPGQGPSSRGYTF.

The genes are TRBV10-2 and TRBJ2-3, with 7 bases that match TRBD2. Germline lookup yields CDR1 WSHSY and CDR2 SAAADI. V trimming: 4 bases; J trimming: 2 bases; junction bases outside the gene matches: 6. This CDR3 contains 15 residues. The CDR3 nucleotides read TGCGCCAGCAGTGTTCCAGCGGGGTCCACAGATACGCAGTATTTT. Amino acids: CASSVPAGSTDTQYF.

CDR3 residues: CASSPPTPGQRDEQYF. CDR3 nucleotides: TGTGCCAGCAGCCCGCCGACACCGGGGCAAAGGGACGAGCAGTACTTC. The V call is TRBV6-2 or TRBV6-3, the J call TRBJ2-7; D could derive from TRBD1 or TRBD2 (5 bases each). CDR3 length: 16 amino acids. Germline CDR1 is MNHEY and CDR2 is SVGEGT. V lost 6 bases and J 5 bases, leaving 23 bases between the germline ends.

The J gene is TRBJ1-2, the V gene TRBV5-4; no reliable D call. V shed 4 bases and J shed 6 bases, with 10 bases lying between them. This CDR3 has 12 amino acids. CDR1 is SGHNT, CDR2 YYREEE, per germline (reference sequence). Written as DNA, the CDR3 is TGTGCCAGCAGCGAGGAGCTTCATGGCTACACCTTC. This codes for CASSEELHGYTF.

In its sample, this clone was seen a few times. The chain recombines TRBV27 with TRBJ2-7, with 8 positions matching TRBD1. Germline CDR1 MNHEY, CDR2 SMNVEV (reference sequence). Losses at the gene ends were 0 bases for V and 1 base for J; bases not matched to a gene: 17. CDR3 length equals 20 residues. CDR3 sequence reads: CASSLSRTGTGPPQSYEQYF. CDR3 nucleotide sequence: TGTGCCAGCAGTTTATCGCGGACCGGGACAGGCCCACCCCAATCCTACGAGCAGTACTTC.

The chain has TRBV11-3 and TRBJ1-5; 7 bases match TRBD1. Germline V gene data show CDR1 as SGHNT and CDR2 as YENEEA. V shed 3 bases and J 7 bases; nucleotides not matched to a gene: 6. The CDR3 is 14 residues long. CDR3 sequence: CASSLGQFGQPQHF. CDR3 coding DNA: TGTGCCAGCAGCTTGGGACAGTTCGGGCAGCCCCAGCATTTT.

J is TRBJ1-2 and V is TRBV10-3; D gene ambiguous. The germline CDR1 and CDR2 sequences are ENHRY and SYGVKD. Trimming shortened V by 0 bases and J by 5 bases, and 7 bases separated the two germline ends. The CDR3 contains 13 residues. The CDR3 protein is CAISESSDYGYTF. CDR3 DNA sequence: TGTGCCATCAGTGAGTCGTCGGATTATGGCTACACCTTC.

CDR3 protein: CASGSGAINNEQFF. DNA for the CDR3: TGCGCCAGCGGGTCGGGGGCAATTAACAATGAGCAGTTCTTC. This rearrangement joins TRBV5-1 to TRBJ2-1; the D call may be TRBD1 or TRBD2 (6 bases each). CDR3 length: 14 residues. Germline CDR1 SGHRS, CDR2 YFSETQ. V lost 7 bases to trimming and J lost 5 bases, with 16 bases between them. Based on the CDR3 plus reference TRBV5-1 and TRBJ2-1, the full variable domain is KAGVTQTPRYLIKTRGQQVTLSCSPISGHRSVSWYQQTPGQGLQFLFEYFSETQRNKGNFPGRFSGRQFSNSRSEMNVSTLELGDSALYLCASGSGAINNEQFFGPGTRLTVL.

The CDR3 protein is CASSQGGTGGRYGYTF. CDR3 coding DNA: TGCGCCAGCAGCCAAGGAGGGACAGGGGGCCGCTATGGCTACACCTTC. The chain is built from TRBV4-3 and TRBJ1-2; TRBD1 agrees at 12 bases. The CDR3 has 16 residues. Germline loops: CDR1 LGHNA, CDR2 YSLEER. The trim removed 1 base at V and 4 bases at J, leaving 4 bases unmatched.

The genes are TRBV19 and TRBJ1-5; D might be TRBD1 (6 bases). Looked up from germline, CDR1 is LNHDA and CDR2 is SQIVND (reference sequence). The CDR3 has 13 amino acids. V was pared by 4 bases and J by 9 bases, with 13 bases between. CDR3 DNA: TGTGCCAGTAGTAGCGACAGGCCAAGGCCCCAGCATTTT. Its protein is CASSSDRPRPQHF.

The chain recombines TRBV12-3 or TRBV12-4 with TRBJ2-7; 10 bases match TRBD1. CDR3 size: 13 residues. The junction had 4 bases not matched to a gene; V was cut back by 5 bases and J by 6 bases. This CDR3 reads CASSTGTGVEQYF. Here the CDR3 DNA reads TGTGCCAGCAGTACGGGGACAGGGGTCGAGCAGTACTTC.

The genes are TRBV18 and TRBJ1-2; perhaps TRBD1 as D (6 bases). Germline V gene data show CDR1 as KGHSH and CDR2 as LQKENI. Trimming stripped 3 bases from V and 0 bases from J, with 11 bases between. This CDR3 has 15 amino acids. DNA of the CDR3: TGTGCCAGCTCACCGGAAACAGGGTCTAACTATGGCTACACCTTC. This sequence encodes CASSPETGSNYGYTF. The entire variable domain, with the rest obtained from reference TRBV18 and TRBJ1-2, is as follows: NAGVMQNPRHLVRRRGQEARLRCSPMKGHSHVYWYRQLPEEGLKFMVYLQKENIIDESGMPKERFSAEFPKEGPSILRIQQVVRGDSAAYFCASSPETGSNYGYTFGSGTRLTVV.

This clone was seen just once. The chain carries TRBV7-2 and TRBJ1-2; D is unresolved. This CDR3 region has 14 residues. V lost 4 bases to trimming and J lost 2 bases, with 11 bases between them. CDR1 and CDR2 from the germline V gene are SGHTA and FQGNSA. CDR3 residues: CASSSTGGNYGYTF. CDR3 in DNA: TGTGCCAGCAGCTCCACGGGAGGGAACTATGGCTACACCTTC.

The chain is built from TRBV11-2 and TRBJ1-3; D is ambiguous. The CDR3 is made up of 14 amino acids. The ends were cut back, 2 bases at V and 1 base at J, with 6 bases in the middle. Germline loops: CDR1 SGHAT, CDR2 FQNNGV. The CDR3 here is CASSLQRSGNTIYF. The CDR3 nucleotides are TGTGCCAGCAGCTTACAGAGGTCTGGAAACACCATATATTTT.

This clone was counted a single time. The V and J genes are TRBV9 and TRBJ2-1; the match to TRBD2 covers 15 bases. The CDR3 has 17 amino acids. Germline V CDR1 and CDR2: SGDLS, YYNGEE. The V and J ends lost 2 bases and 5 bases, in that order; junction bases with no gene match: 5. CDR3 amino acids: CASSVGLAGGPDNEQFF. For the CDR3, the DNA is TGTGCCAGCAGCGTCGGACTAGCGGGGGGGCCCGACAATGAGCAGTTCTTC.